What follows are 8 T cell receptor beta chains derived from one specimen sequenced in a study of cytomegalovirus exposure and HLA in healthy donors. The primer mix had 60 Vbeta and 13 Jbeta primers. Produced via immunoSEQ multiplex PCR; TCRdb's table is partial and in-frame only. This table holds some 130,000 clones, around four fifths found once. Specimen: PBMCs. These receptors were taken from a boy between 10 and 17 years old in good health and CMV-seronegative.

The V and J genes are TRBV19 and TRBJ2-7, with a possible D match to TRBD2 (5 bases). Trimming removed 5 bases at V and 3 bases at J, with 11 bases between. Germline-derived CDR1 and CDR2 are LNHDA and SQIVND (reference sequence). This CDR3 is built from 13 residues. Here the CDR3 reads CASSPTGVYEQYF. CDR3 nucleotides: TGTGCCAGTAGTCCCACCGGGGTCTACGAGCAGTACTTC.

The chain is built from TRBV27 and TRBJ2-1, with TRBD2 as a possible D gene (6 bases). CDR1 is MNHEY and CDR2 is SMNVEV in the germline V gene (reference sequence). Trimming removed 3 bases at V and 6 bases at J, with 12 bases between. The CDR3 is 14 residues long. For the CDR3, the DNA is TGTGCCAGCAGTTTGACGGGACTCTTCAATGAGCAGTTCTTC. Protein sequence: CASSLTGLFNEQFF.

The chain combines TRBV21-1 with TRBJ2-7; the table assigns TRBD1, which was not confirmed against the DNA. TRBV21-1 is reported as a pseudogene. CDR3 length: 11 amino acids. CDR3 DNA sequence: TGTGCCAGCAGCTCAGACAGATCGCAGTACTTC. This translates into CASSSDRSQYF.

The chain has TRBV5-1 and TRBJ2-2; D ambiguous. Germline V gene lookup returns CDR1 SGHRS and CDR2 YFSETQ. V lost 2 bases and J lost 0, with 5 bases in between. The CDR3 consists of 14 residues. The chain's CDR3 is CASSLSANTGELFF. CDR3 sequence (DNA): TGCGCCAGCAGCTTATCTGCGAACACCGGGGAGCTGTTTTTT.

CDR3 sequence: CASSILALNQPQHF. For the CDR3, the DNA is TGTGCCAGTAGTATATTAGCCCTAAATCAGCCCCAGCATTTT. The chain recombines TRBV19 with TRBJ1-5; D gene unclear. This CDR3 is 14 amino acids long. Trimming removed 2 bases at V and 4 bases at J, with 9 bases between. CDR1 LNHDA and CDR2 SQIVND come from the germline V gene (reference sequence).

The genes are TRBV29-1 and TRBJ2-7; D is ambiguous. The V gene's germline CDR1 is SQVTM and CDR2 ANQGSEA. This CDR3 is built from 13 residues. The V end was cut by 0 bases, the J end by 0 bases, with 6 bases between. CDR3 residues: CSVEDGSSYEQYF. CDR3 nucleotide sequence: TGCAGCGTTGAAGATGGCTCCTCCTACGAGCAGTACTTC.

V usage is TRBV4-2 and J usage is TRBJ2-1, with D possibly TRBD1 on 5 matching bases. This CDR3 is 16 amino acids long. Trimming stripped 1 base from V and 9 bases from J, with 19 bases between. Germline CDR1 reads LGHNA; CDR2 reads YNFKEQ. Here the CDR3 reads CASSQGGVVGRGEQFF. The CDR3 nucleotides are TGTGCCAGCAGCCAAGGAGGAGTAGTGGGTAGGGGTGAGCAGTTCTTC.

The rearrangement links TRBV5-1 to TRBJ2-3, with D possibly TRBD2 on 5 matching bases. Trimming removed 1 base at V and 7 bases at J, with 22 bases between. CDR3 size: 17 residues. CDR1 is SGHRS and CDR2 is YFSETQ in the germline V gene. The CDR3 region has the DNA TGCGCCAGCAGCTTGACTGTCGGACTCGACGCCAAGCATACGCAGTATTTT. It specifies CASSLTVGLDAKHTQYF.